This TCR beta chain stems from a study of T cell responses to AZD1222 COVID-19 vaccine. As concerns this clone: The antigen is undetermined.

Assay: immunoSEQ multiplex PCR; the TCRdb copy retains only in-frame clones and omits some. The sample yields around 140,000 clones, under 90% seen once. General study points: Increased Spike-specific TCR breadth and depth were observed after two AZD1222 doses. The CD4 TCRs associated with vaccination extended across spike and predominated at 160-218 and 743-854. Repertoire sampling was restricted to post-peak T cell response timepoints. The donor group comprised mostly white British people and more females; the analysis possibly underestimated clonal diversity.

This CDR3 spans 13 amino acids. The V gene's germline CDR1 is SNHLY and CDR2 FYNNEI. Trimming pared 1 base from V and 2 bases from J, leaving 3 bases between. The specimen was peripheral blood, collected 28 days after the second AZD1222 dose. The clonotype was recovered from an adult who received the AZD1222 COVID-19 vaccine. The chain uses TRBV2 and TRBJ1-5; the D is unclear. The CDR3 sequence: CASSEEGNQPQHF. DNA for the CDR3: TGTGCCAGCAGTGAAGAGGGCAATCAGCCCCAGCATTTT.